This TCR beta chain was sequenced in a study of T cell responses to AZD1222 COVID-19 vaccine (dated by TCRdb to the early 2020s). Background for the entire study: A total of 233 trial participants underwent TCR sequencing, of whom 207 received two doses of AZD1222 and roughly 25 received two doses of the MenACWY control vaccine. Trial participants were enrolled by age into 18-55, 56-69 and 70-plus year subgroups, with roughly 160, 29 and 62 TCR-sequenced participants respectively.

The CDR3 regions of human TCRbeta chains were subjected to immunosequencing. Turning to the authors' computational methods: TCRs in the repertoires were matched against a reference library of SARS-CoV-2-specific TCRs that had been generated with the MIRA antigen-specificity platform. Breadth was defined as the fraction of unique TCRs that were SARS-CoV-2-associated. Depth was defined as the fraction of total T cells that were SARS-CoV-2-associated. Using the MIRA data, each spike-specific TCR was mapped to the spike region that the TCR reacts to and placed in a CD4 or CD8 class. Log10-transformed breadth and depth values were compared by one-way ANOVA with Sidak's multiple comparisons tests. TCRdb provides this immuneACCESS table in a form limited to in-frame rearrangements. Some clones are lacking; in checked studies, under half of them reflect an unresolved V gene, and why the rest are absent is not known. V and J calls and clone size are those listed in that table; D and trimming were worked out from the DNA. This sample holds 130,000 or so clones; 90% to 95% were observed only once. Of the sample, 4% is held by the ten largest clones.

The CDR3 spans 14 residues, from the cysteine through the phenylalanine. Just CDR3 DNA is preserved here, 42 bases in frame from base 1. The V and J ends are trimmed by 0 bases and 1 base, leaving 3 bases between them. CDR1 ENHRY and CDR2 SYGVKD are derived from the germline V gene. The sample's time point label, decoded: about 28 days (+/-7) after the second vaccine dose. AZD1222 recipients with second doses at about 4 weeks or about 12 weeks were pooled, because spike-specific TCR depth and breadth did not differ between schedules. Samples from vaccinated people were obtained from the UK trials COV001 and COV002, which included a single-blind randomized controlled phase 2/3 trial of AZD1222 (ChAdOx1 nCoV-19) in healthy adults. For TCRbeta chain sequencing, PBMC samples were collected from trial participants at day 0 and at day 28 after the second dose. About this clone itself: Which antigen it targets is not known. Base qualities are not recorded, but no much larger clone differs from it by a single base.

The investigation overall reported the following: Because no day 14 peak-response samples were available, the repertoires could be characterized only after the peak T cell response. Most participants were white British and females outnumbered males, and the authors suggested that clonal diversity may have been underestimated. The vaccine-associated CD4 TCRs covered the entire spike protein, and the dominant responses fell in regions 160-218 and 743-854. Conclusions about previously exposed vaccinees were limited because only 6 or 7 AZD1222 recipients were SARS-CoV-2 seropositive at baseline. Spike-specific TCR breadth and depth rose significantly after two AZD1222 doses compared with day 0 and with MenACWY recipients. Epitopes outside the regions mutated in the B.1.351 and B.1.1.7 variants were reportedly recognized by nearly half of the unique spike-specific TCRs. In the small 56-69-year group, the increase in depth fell short of significance, most likely because of low power.

This receptor was identified in an adult who received the AZD1222 COVID-19 vaccine. The chain couples TRBV10-3 to TRBJ2-2, with the D gene call left open. This specimen consisted of peripheral blood, obtained 28 days after the second AZD1222 dose. In nucleotides, the sequence is TGTGCCATCAGTGAGTCAGGGAACACCGGGGAGCTGTTTTTT. Its protein product is CAISESGNTGELFF.